Below, one TCR beta chain is given with its context. What it binds is unknown. The data derive from a study of cytomegalovirus exposure and HLA in healthy donors. PCR amplification relied on 60 Vbeta primers (plus 13 Jbeta primers). Method: immunoSEQ multiplex PCR; TCRdb's copy keeps in-frame clones and lacks some. The sample lists roughly 170,000 clones; 70% to 90% were seen once. Findings of the study overall: The classifier reportedly diagnosed cytomegalovirus status with high sensitivity and specificity.

The CDR3 is made up of 16 amino acids. Germline CDR1 is SGDLS and CDR2 is YYNGEE. V was cut by 3 bases and J by 8 bases, with 21 bases left in between. At collection, donors were nominally healthy, but unrecorded immune exposures were probable. The receptor comes from a girl under 18 in good health and CMV-seropositive. The material sequenced was PBMCs. The chain has TRBV9 and TRBJ2-1, with a weak D call TRBD2 (6 bases). The CDR3 here is CASSEGGLPLLYEQFF. Here the CDR3 DNA reads TGTGCCAGCAGCGAGGGAGGACTACCTCTTTTATATGAGCAGTTCTTC.